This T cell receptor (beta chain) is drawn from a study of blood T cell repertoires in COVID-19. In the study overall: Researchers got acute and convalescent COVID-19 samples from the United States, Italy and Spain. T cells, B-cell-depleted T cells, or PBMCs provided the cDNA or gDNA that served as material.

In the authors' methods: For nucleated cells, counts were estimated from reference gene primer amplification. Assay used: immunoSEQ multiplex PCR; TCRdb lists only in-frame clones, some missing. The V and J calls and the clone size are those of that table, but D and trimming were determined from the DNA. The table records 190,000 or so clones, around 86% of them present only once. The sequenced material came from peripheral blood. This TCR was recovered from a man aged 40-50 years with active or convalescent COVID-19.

Here the CDR3 reads CAWSEGTAMNTEAFF. In nucleotides, the CDR3 is TGTGCCTGGAGTGAGGGGACAGCCATGAACACTGAAGCTTTCTTT. The chain joins TRBV30 to TRBJ1-1; TRBD1 matches at 7 bases. Germline V gene data show CDR1 as GTSNPN and CDR2 as SVGIG (reference sequence). This CDR3 is built from 15 residues. Trimming took 1 base from V and 0 from J; bases not matched to a gene: 5.